Below are 12 T cell receptor beta chains sequenced from a single sample in a study of CD8 T cells in ankylosing spondylitis (dated by TCRdb to the late 2010s). For these receptors, no antigen is known. The paper's findings and limits, for the study overall: Blood from ankylosing spondylitis patients appeared to be characterized by a TCR beta motif made up of several highly homologous amino acid variants.

Receptor amplification or capture employed 5' RACE. Instrument used: Illumina HiSeq 2500. The public reads were quality trimmed at Q25 with fastp and then assembled into clones with MiXCR by TCRdb, keeping productive beta chains. Rows matching on CDR3 protein sequence are summarized as one entry with the most common DNA and genes. For this sample there are around 770,000 distinct CDR3 sequences; 19% appear just once. The ten largest clones represent around 20% of the sample. Sequenced input: blood, either unsorted or a sorted T cell fraction (not recorded which). These receptors were obtained from a male donor with ankylosing spondylitis.

The chain joins TRBV4-1 to TRBJ2-3; 10 bases agree with TRBD2. This CDR3 has 18 residues. Per germline, CDR1 MGHRA and CDR2 YSYEKL. The trim removed 0 bases at V and 5 bases at J, leaving 11 bases unmatched. CDR3 region: CASSQEVQGSGGIDTQYF. CDR3 DNA sequence: TGCGCCAGCAGCCAAGAAGTGCAGGGTAGCGGGGGGATAGATACGCAGTATTTT.

V usage is TRBV12-3 or TRBV12-4 and J usage is TRBJ1-2, with D hard to call. This CDR3 is built from 13 residues. The ends were cut back, 6 bases at V and 3 bases at J, with 11 bases in the middle. The CDR3 is CASSTYGDYGYTF. CDR3 sequence (DNA): TGTGCCAGCAGCACTTACGGCGACTATGGCTACACCTTC.

The table lists this clonotype with a few counts. The chain carries TRBV4-1 and TRBJ2-7; 12 nucleotides agree with TRBD2. The CDR3 loop spans 17 amino acids. The junction had 11 bases not matched to a gene; V was cut back by 1 base and J by 7 bases. Germline V gene sequence: CDR1 MGHRA, CDR2 YSYEKL. The CDR3 protein is CASSQALAGGISWEQYF. For the CDR3, the DNA is TGCGCCAGCAGCCAAGCACTAGCGGGGGGCATATCTTGGGAGCAGTACTTC.

This clonotype has more than one count but fewer than ten. The chain recombines TRBV7-2 with TRBJ1-1; 12 nucleotides match TRBD1. This CDR3 is 16 amino acids long. The germline gives CDR1 SGHTA, CDR2 FQGNSA. With 5 bases clipped from V and 4 bases from J, the junction kept 8 bases outside the gene matches. The CDR3 DNA is TGTGCCAGCAGCCTGGGACAGGGGGCATGGGGCACTGAAGCTTTCTTT. Its protein product is CASSLGQGAWGTEAFF.

This clonotype was seen a few times. The V call is TRBV6-1, the J call TRBJ1-2, with D perhaps matching TRBD1 (5 bases). The CDR3 is 15 residues long. Germline V gene lookup returns CDR1 MNHNS and CDR2 SASEGT. V gave up 7 bases and J gave up 0 bases, with 15 bases separating them. The CDR3 DNA follows: TGTGCCAGCACTCGGGGGGGTCCCTCTAACTATGGCTACACCTTC. The encoded protein is CASTRGGPSNYGYTF.

V is TRBV20-1 and J is TRBJ1-1; D is ambiguous. The CDR3 spans 13 residues. Germline loops: CDR1 DFQATT, CDR2 SNEGSKA (reference sequence). The CDR3 spells CIARRSLNTEAFF. In DNA, the CDR3 is TGCATTGCCCGGCGGTCCCTGAACACTGAAGCTTTCTTT.

This clonotype was found a few times. This chain joins TRBV20-1 and TRBJ1-5; tentatively, D is TRBD1 (6 bases). Trimming took 0 bases from V and 0 from J, leaving 12 bases between them. The CDR3 spans 16 residues. In germline, CDR1 is DFQATT, CDR2 SNEGSKA (reference sequence). Written as DNA, the CDR3 is TGCAGTGCTAGAGAAGGGCGACAGGTTAGCAATCAGCCCCAGCATTTT. Residues: CSAREGRQVSNQPQHF.

This clonotype was counted only a few times. Its ends do not fully match the called genes, so a read error is possible. The gene calls are TRBV20-1 and TRBJ2-7; no clear D gene. Germline CDR1 is DFQATT and CDR2 is SNEGSKA (reference sequence). This CDR3 comprises 13 residues. The CDR3 loop is CSARVTVEYEQYF. CDR3 in DNA: TGCAGTGCCAGAGTAACTGTCGAGTACGAGCAGTACTTC.

This clonotype was seen only a few times. The gene calls are TRBV12-3 or TRBV12-4 and TRBJ2-4, with 10 bases matching TRBD2. This CDR3 spans 16 amino acids. V lost 6 bases, J lost 8 bases, and 13 bases stayed unmatched. For the CDR3, the DNA is TGTGCCAGCAGCAGTAGCGGGAGGCCCCCACGGGACATTCAGTACTTC. Translated, it gives CASSSSGRPPRDIQYF.

The chain employs TRBV12-3 or TRBV12-4 and TRBJ1-1, with a tentative D call TRBD1 (5 bases). This CDR3 comprises 12 residues. The V gene lost 7 bases and the J gene lost 11 bases, with 17 bases spanning the gap. The CDR3 DNA reads as TGTGCCAGCACCGTGGGGGGGGAGCCCGCTTTCTTT. Translating it yields CASTVGGEPAFF.

J is TRBJ2-7 and V is TRBV20-1; tentative D call: TRBD2 (5 bases). Trimming removed 6 bases from V and 3 bases from J, with 15 bases in between. This CDR3 is built from 13 residues. CDR1 and CDR2 (germline): DFQATT, SNEGSKA (reference sequence). The CDR3 DNA follows: TGCAGTGCCACAGAGAGGGAAAACTACGAGCAGTACTTC. It translates to CSATERENYEQYF.

V and J are TRBV10-3 and TRBJ2-1; possible D gene TRBD1, 5 bases. Germline V CDR1 and CDR2: ENHRY, SYGVKD. The V end lost 2 bases, the J end lost 4 bases, and 15 bases lay between the germline ends. This CDR3 is 16 amino acids long. The CDR3 bases are TGTGCCATCAGTGAGAGCGAGACCACAGGTTACAATGAGCAGTTCTTC. Translating it yields CAISESETTGYNEQFF.